The 10 T cell receptor beta chains reported below all come from one sample, sequenced in a study of cytomegalovirus exposure and HLA in healthy donors. PCR was performed using 60 Vbeta and 13 Jbeta primers. TCRdb's copy holds only in-frame clones and misses some; the assay was immunoSEQ multiplex PCR. The sample contains some 200,000 clones, roughly four fifths of which appear only once. The source material was PBMCs. The receptors derive from a woman between 45 and 60 years old in good health and CMV-seropositive.

V gene TRBV27 combines with J gene TRBJ2-7; tentatively, D is TRBD2 (6 bases). The V gene's germline CDR1 is MNHEY and CDR2 SMNVEV (reference sequence). This CDR3 has 15 residues. V was shortened by 2 bases and J by 7 bases, with 18 bases between the two germline ends. The CDR3 nucleotides read TGTGCCAGCAGTTTAGCGGGGCCGCCCCAAGGTGAGCAGTACTTC. As protein: CASSLAGPPQGEQYF.

The rearrangement uses TRBV9 and TRBJ1-4; TRBD1 matches at 7 bases. This CDR3 contains 16 residues. V lost 4 bases and J lost 0; bases outside the gene matches: 6. Germline CDR1 and CDR2: SGDLS and YYNGEE. The CDR3 DNA is TGTGCCAGCAGCAAAACAGGGGACGCAACTAATGAAAAACTGTTTTTT. Amino acids: CASSKTGDATNEKLFF.

The genes are TRBV18 and TRBJ2-3; D may be TRBD2 (5 bases). Trimming took off 3 bases at V and 1 base at J, with 8 bases between the two ends. The CDR3 is 14 residues long. CDR1 and CDR2 from the germline V gene are KGHSH and LQKENI. The CDR3, as DNA: TGTGCCAGCTCACCTAGGACTGGCACAGATACGCAGTATTTT. Translated: CASSPRTGTDTQYF.

This clone was observed once. The gene calls are TRBV4-1 and TRBJ1-1, with D possibly TRBD1 on 5 matching bases. The CDR3 length is 13 residues. Trimming removed 8 bases at V and 1 base at J, with 11 bases between. Germline CDR1 is MGHRA and CDR2 is YSYEKL. The CDR3 nucleotides read TGCGCCAGCGCGGGGACGGAGAACACTGAAGCTTTCTTT. Protein sequence: CASAGTENTEAFF.

V usage is TRBV5-1 and J usage is TRBJ2-3; 12 positions agree with TRBD2. V was clipped by 4 bases and J by 6 bases; unmatched bases: 12. Germline-derived CDR1 and CDR2 are SGHRS and YFSETQ. CDR3 length: 17 residues. This CDR3 reads CASSPGSSGGAGDTQYF. DNA of the CDR3: TGCGCCAGCAGCCCCGGTTCTAGCGGGGGGGCCGGCGATACGCAGTATTTT. Supplemented by reference TRBV5-1 and TRBJ2-3, the full variable domain reads KAGVTQTPRYLIKTRGQQVTLSCSPISGHRSVSWYQQTPGQGLQFLFEYFSETQRNKGNFPGRFSGRQFSNSRSEMNVSTLELGDSALYLCASSPGSSGGAGDTQYFGPGTRLTVL.

This CDR3 is CASGLLRSGFSHYGYTF. The CDR3 DNA follows: TGTGCTAGTGGTTTGTTGCGATCGGGATTCTCTCACTATGGCTACACCTTC. V usage is TRBV12-5 and J usage is TRBJ1-2; D not resolved. Germline assignment: CDR1 LGHNT and CDR2 FRNRAP. Between the trimmed V and J ends, which lost 2 bases and 3 bases, there was a span of 19 bases. This CDR3 has 17 residues.

The V and J genes are TRBV7-2 and TRBJ2-5, with TRBD1 identical over 9 bases. This CDR3 comprises 14 residues. The germline CDR1 and CDR2 sequences are SGHTA and FQGNSA. V gave up 5 bases and J gave up 5 bases; unmatched junction bases: 6. As DNA, the CDR3 is TGTGCCAGCAGCAAGGACAGGGGCTCGGAGACCCAGTACTTC. Translated: CASSKDRGSETQYF.

The rearrangement links TRBV7-8 to TRBJ2-5; 8 bases map to TRBD1. CDR3 length: 14 residues. Germline trimming cut 5 bases from V and 1 base from J; bases unmatched to any gene: 3. Germline-derived CDR1 and CDR2 are SGHVS and FQNEAQ. The CDR3 nucleotides read TGTGCCAGCAGCCTGGGACAGGTCCAAGAGACCCAGTACTTC. This gives the protein CASSLGQVQETQYF.

This sequence joins TRBV2 and TRBJ1-1; D is perhaps TRBD1 (5 bases). The CDR3 loop spans 11 amino acids. CDR1 SNHLY and CDR2 FYNNEI come from the germline V gene. V was pared by 7 bases and J by 4 bases, with 7 bases between. The CDR3 region is CASTGFTEAFF. The CDR3 DNA reads TGTGCCAGCACAGGGTTCACTGAAGCTTTCTTT.

This clone occurred a few times. The rearrangement links TRBV10-3 to TRBJ2-1; 9 positions agree with TRBD2. This CDR3 spans 17 amino acids. Germline V gene sequence: CDR1 ENHRY, CDR2 SYGVKD. V trimming: 0 bases; J trimming: 4 bases; junction bases outside the gene matches: 7. The CDR3 DNA reads as TGTGCCATCAGTGAGTCTCGGGCTAGCGGGGATTACAATGAGCAGTTCTTC. The encoded protein is CAISESRASGDYNEQFF.